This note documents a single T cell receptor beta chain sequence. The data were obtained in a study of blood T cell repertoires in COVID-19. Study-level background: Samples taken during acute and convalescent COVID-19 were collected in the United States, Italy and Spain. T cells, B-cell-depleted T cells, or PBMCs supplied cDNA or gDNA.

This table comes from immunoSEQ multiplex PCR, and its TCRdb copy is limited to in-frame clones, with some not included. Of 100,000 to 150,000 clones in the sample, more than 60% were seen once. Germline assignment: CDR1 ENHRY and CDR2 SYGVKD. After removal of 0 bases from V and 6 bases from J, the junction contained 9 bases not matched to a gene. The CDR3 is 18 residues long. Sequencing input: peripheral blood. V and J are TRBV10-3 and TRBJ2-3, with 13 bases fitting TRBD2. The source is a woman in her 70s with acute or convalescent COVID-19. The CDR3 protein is CAISESLGLAGVGDTQYF. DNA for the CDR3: TGTGCCATCAGTGAGTCTCTTGGACTAGCGGGAGTCGGGGATACGCAGTATTTT.